These 8 T cell receptor beta chains came from one sample sequenced in a study of Ad26.COV2.S vaccination and SARS-CoV-2 variants. This table comes from immunoSEQ multiplex PCR, and its TCRdb copy is limited to in-frame clones, with some not included. Of about 100,000 clones in the sample, around 82% were seen once. Sequenced material: peripheral blood, taken after recovery from COVID-19. The receptors here all came from a human donor who had recovered from COVID-19.

This clone was observed a handful of times. One junction end disagrees with the germline gene, perhaps due to a read error. The CDR3 loop is CASSPLSGGGVF. The CDR3 region has the DNA TGTGCCAGCAGTCCCCTTAGCGGGGGAGGAGTCTTC. The V call is TRBV28, the J call TRBJ2-1, with 9 nucleotides matching TRBD2. The CDR3 has 12 residues. Germline V lookup: CDR1 MDHEN, CDR2 SYDVKM.

The V and J genes are TRBV12-3 or TRBV12-4 and TRBJ1-5; D gene uncertain. V was trimmed by 3 bases and J by 4 bases, leaving 7 bases between them. The CDR3 is 13 residues long. The CDR3 region has the DNA TGTGCCAGCAGTTTCGCTAGGAATCAGCCCCAGCATTTT. Translated, it gives CASSFARNQPQHF.

The CDR3 nucleotides are TGTGCCAGCAGCGTTAATCCGGGACAGGGATCGGGGGAGCTGTTTTTT. Amino acids: CASSVNPGQGSGELFF. The chain links TRBV9 to TRBJ2-2, with TRBD1 matching over 9 bases. V trimming: 2 bases; J trimming: 8 bases; junction bases outside the gene matches: 10. This CDR3 contains 16 residues. The germline V gene encodes CDR1 SGDLS and CDR2 YYNGEE.

This clone turned up a few times. The V and J genes are TRBV7-7 and TRBJ2-6; D is undetermined. The CDR3 contains 13 residues. Trimming removed 6 bases at V and 4 bases at J, with 7 bases between. Germline lookup yields CDR1 SSHAT and CDR2 FNYEAQ (reference sequence). CDR3 DNA: TGTGCCAGCAGGCCGTCCGGGGCCAACGTCCTGACTTTC. Translation gives CASRPSGANVLTF.

This clone was counted a single time. This chain joins TRBV27 and TRBJ1-4; D is undetermined. Between the trimmed V and J ends, which lost 3 bases and 0 bases, there was a span of 11 bases. The CDR3 runs to 16 residues. The germline CDR1 and CDR2 sequences are MNHEY and SMNVEV (reference sequence). Here the CDR3 reads CASSFYPSATNEKLFF. CDR3 DNA sequence: TGTGCCAGCAGTTTTTACCCGAGCGCAACTAATGAAAAACTGTTTTTT.

This clone was seen a handful of times. V and J are TRBV19 and TRBJ1-6, with D tentatively TRBD1 (5 bases). V lost 6 bases, J lost 10 bases, and 10 bases lay in between. Germline loops: CDR1 LNHDA, CDR2 SQIVND (reference sequence). This CDR3 is 12 amino acids long. CDR3 DNA: TGTGCCAGTAGCCAACAGGAATCACCCCTCCACTTT. Its protein product is CASSQQESPLHF.

This clone showed up many times. The rearrangement uses TRBV6-1 and TRBJ2-3, with D unclear. Per the germline V gene, CDR1 is MNHNS and CDR2 is SASEGT. The V end lost 2 bases, the J end lost 1 base, and 4 bases lay between the germline ends. This CDR3 region has 13 residues. The DNA for the CDR3 is TGTGCCAGCAGTGAACAGGGCACAGATACGCAGTATTTT. This sequence encodes CASSEQGTDTQYF.

The chain carries TRBV4-1 and TRBJ1-1; 9 positions agree with TRBD1. CDR1 MGHRA and CDR2 YSYEKL come from the germline V gene. V trimming: 4 bases; J trimming: 7 bases; junction bases outside the gene matches: 4. The CDR3 runs 13 residues. The CDR3 DNA follows: TGCGCCAGCAGCCCACGACAGGGGGGTGAAGCTTTCTTT. Encoded protein: CASSPRQGGEAFF.